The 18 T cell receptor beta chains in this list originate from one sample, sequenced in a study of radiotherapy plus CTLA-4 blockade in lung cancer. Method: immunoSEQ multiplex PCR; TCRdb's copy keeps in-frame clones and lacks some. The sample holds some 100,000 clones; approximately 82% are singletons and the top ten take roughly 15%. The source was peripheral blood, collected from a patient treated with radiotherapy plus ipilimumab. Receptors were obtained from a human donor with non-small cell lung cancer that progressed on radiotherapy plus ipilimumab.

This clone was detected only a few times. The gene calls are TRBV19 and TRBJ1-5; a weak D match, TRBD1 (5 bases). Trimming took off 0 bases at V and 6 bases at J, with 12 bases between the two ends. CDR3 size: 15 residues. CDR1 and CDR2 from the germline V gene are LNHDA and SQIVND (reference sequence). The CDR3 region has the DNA TGTGCCAGTAGTATAGAAGGGGCGTCGGCTCAGCCCCAGCATTTT. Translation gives CASSIEGASAQPQHF.

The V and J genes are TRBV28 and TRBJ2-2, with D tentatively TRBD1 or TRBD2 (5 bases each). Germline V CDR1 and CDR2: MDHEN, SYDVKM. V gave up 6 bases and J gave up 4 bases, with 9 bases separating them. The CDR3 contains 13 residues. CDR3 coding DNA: TGTGCCAGCAGAGGGGAGATCACCGGGGAGCTGTTTTTT. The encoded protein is CASRGEITGELFF.

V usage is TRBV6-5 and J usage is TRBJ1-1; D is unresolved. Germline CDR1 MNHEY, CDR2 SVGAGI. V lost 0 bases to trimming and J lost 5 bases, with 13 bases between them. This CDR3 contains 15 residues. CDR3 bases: TGTGCCAGCAGTTACTCGATCTCGGCAAGTACTGAAGCTTTCTTT. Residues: CASSYSISASTEAFF.

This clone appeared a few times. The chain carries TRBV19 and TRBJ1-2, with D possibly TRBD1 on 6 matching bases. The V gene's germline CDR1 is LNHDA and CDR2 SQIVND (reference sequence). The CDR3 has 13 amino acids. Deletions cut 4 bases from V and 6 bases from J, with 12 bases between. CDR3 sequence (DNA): TGTGCCAGTAGTACCGGGACACCCGATGGCTACACCTTC. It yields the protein CASSTGTPDGYTF.

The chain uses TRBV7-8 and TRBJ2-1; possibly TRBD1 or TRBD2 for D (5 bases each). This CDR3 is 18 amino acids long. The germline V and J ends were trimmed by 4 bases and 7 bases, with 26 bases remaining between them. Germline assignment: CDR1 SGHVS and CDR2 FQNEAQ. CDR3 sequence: CASSSSRDPLGLRNEQFF. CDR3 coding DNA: TGTGCCAGCAGCTCGTCCCGGGACCCGCTAGGCCTTCGGAATGAGCAGTTCTTC.

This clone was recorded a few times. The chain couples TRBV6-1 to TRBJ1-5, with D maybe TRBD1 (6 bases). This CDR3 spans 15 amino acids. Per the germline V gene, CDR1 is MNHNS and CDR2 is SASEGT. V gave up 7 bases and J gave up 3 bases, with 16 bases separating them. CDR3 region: CASKTAQGFNQPQHF. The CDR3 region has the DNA TGTGCCAGCAAGACGGCACAGGGCTTCAATCAGCCCCAGCATTTT.

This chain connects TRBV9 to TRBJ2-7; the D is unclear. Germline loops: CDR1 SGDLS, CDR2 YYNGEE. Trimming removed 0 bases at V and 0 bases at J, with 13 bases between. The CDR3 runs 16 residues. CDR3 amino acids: CASSVEAVNPSYEQYF. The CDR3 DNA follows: TGTGCCAGCAGCGTAGAGGCCGTCAACCCCTCCTACGAGCAGTACTTC.

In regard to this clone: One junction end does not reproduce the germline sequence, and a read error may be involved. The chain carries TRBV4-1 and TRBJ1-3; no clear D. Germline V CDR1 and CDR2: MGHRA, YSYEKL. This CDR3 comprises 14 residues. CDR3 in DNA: TGTGCCAGCAGCCAAGAGTTAAGGGGAAACACCATATATTTT. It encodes CASSQELRGNTIYF.

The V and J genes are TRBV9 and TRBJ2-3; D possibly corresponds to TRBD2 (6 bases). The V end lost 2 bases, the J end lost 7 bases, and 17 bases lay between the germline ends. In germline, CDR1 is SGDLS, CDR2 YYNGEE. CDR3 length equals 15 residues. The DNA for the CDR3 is TGTGCCAGCAGCGTCGGCAATGGAGGACTATATACGCAGTATTTT. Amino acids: CASSVGNGGLYTQYF.

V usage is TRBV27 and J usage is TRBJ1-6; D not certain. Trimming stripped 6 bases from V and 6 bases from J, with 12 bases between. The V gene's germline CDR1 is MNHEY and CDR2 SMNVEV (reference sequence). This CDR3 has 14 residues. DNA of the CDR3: TGTGCCAGCAGGGCCGGCAGCCTTAATTCACCCCTCCACTTT. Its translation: CASRAGSLNSPLHF.

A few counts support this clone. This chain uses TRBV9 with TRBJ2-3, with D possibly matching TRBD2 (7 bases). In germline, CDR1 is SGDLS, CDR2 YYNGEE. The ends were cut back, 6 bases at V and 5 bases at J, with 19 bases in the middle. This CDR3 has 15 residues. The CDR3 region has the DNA TGTGCCAGCACCCTGGGGGCTAGCGGAGGAGATACGCAGTATTTT. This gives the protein CASTLGASGGDTQYF.

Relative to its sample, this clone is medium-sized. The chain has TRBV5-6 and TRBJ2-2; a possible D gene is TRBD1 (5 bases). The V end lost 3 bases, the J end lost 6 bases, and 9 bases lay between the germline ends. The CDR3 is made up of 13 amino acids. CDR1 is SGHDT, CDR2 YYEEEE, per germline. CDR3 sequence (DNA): TGTGCCAGCAGCTCAATACAGGCCGGGGAGCTGTTTTTT. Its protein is CASSSIQAGELFF.

CDR3 region: CASSVGQGTYNEQFF. The DNA of the CDR3 is TGTGCCAGCAGCGTAGGGCAGGGGACCTACAATGAGCAGTTCTTC. V gene TRBV9 combines with J gene TRBJ2-1; D might be TRBD1 (6 bases). The CDR3 has 15 residues. The germline V and J ends were trimmed by 0 bases and 2 bases, with 9 bases remaining between them. Germline CDR1 SGDLS, CDR2 YYNGEE.

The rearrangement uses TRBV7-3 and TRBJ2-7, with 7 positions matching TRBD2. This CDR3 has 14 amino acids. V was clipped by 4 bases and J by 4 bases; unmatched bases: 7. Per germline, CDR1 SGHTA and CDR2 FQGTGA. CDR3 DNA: TGTGCCAGCAGCTCGGGACTACACCTGTACGAGCAGTACTTC. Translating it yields CASSSGLHLYEQYF.

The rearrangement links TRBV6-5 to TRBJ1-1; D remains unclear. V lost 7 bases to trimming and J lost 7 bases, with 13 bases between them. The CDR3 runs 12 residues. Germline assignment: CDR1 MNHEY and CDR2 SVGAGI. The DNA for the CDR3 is TGTGCCAGCACCCCGTCGGTCGGTGAAGCTTTCTTT. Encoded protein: CASTPSVGEAFF.

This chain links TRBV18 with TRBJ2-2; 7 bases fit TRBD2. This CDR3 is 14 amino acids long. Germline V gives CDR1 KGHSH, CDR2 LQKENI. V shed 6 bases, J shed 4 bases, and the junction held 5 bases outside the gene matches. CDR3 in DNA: TGTGCCAGCTCCCCGACTAGCTCCACCGGGGAGCTGTTTTTT. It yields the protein CASSPTSSTGELFF.

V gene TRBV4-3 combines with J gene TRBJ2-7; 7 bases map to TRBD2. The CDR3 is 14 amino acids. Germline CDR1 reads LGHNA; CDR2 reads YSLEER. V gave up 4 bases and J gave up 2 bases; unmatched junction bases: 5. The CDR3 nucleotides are TGCGCCAGCAGCCCAAGCGGGGAGGCCTACGAGCAGTACTTC. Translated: CASSPSGEAYEQYF.

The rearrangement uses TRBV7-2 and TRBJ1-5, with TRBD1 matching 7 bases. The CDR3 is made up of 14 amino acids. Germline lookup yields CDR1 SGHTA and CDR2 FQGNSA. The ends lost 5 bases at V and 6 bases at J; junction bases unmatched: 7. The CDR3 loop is CASSPGQGGQPQHF. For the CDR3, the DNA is TGTGCCAGCAGCCCAGGGCAGGGGGGTCAGCCCCAGCATTTT.